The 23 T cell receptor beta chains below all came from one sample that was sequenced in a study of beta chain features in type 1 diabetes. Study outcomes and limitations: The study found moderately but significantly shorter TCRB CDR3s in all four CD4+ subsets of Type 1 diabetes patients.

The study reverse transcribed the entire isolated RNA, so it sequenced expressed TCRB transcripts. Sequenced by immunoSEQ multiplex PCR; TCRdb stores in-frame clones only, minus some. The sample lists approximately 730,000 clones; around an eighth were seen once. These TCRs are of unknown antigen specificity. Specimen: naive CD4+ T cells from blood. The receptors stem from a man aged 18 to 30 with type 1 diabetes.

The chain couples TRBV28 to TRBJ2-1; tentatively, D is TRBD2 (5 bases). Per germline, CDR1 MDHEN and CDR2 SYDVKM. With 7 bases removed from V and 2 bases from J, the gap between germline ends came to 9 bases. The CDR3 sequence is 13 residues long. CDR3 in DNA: TGTGCCAGCACGGAGCGGCCCTACAATGAGCAGTTCTTC. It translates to CASTERPYNEQFF.

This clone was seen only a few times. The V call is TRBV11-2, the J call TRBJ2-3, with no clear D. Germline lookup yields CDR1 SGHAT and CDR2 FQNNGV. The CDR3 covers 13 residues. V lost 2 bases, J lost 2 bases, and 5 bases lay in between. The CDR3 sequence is CASSLSLTDTQYF. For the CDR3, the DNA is TGTGCCAGCAGCTTATCCCTCACAGATACGCAGTATTTT.

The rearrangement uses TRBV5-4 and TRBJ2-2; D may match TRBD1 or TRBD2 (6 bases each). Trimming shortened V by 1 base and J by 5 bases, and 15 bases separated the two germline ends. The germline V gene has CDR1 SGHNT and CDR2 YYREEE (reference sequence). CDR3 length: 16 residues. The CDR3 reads CASSLYRGRKTGELFF. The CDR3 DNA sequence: TGTGCCAGCAGCTTGTATCGGGGGCGAAAGACCGGGGAGCTGTTTTTT.

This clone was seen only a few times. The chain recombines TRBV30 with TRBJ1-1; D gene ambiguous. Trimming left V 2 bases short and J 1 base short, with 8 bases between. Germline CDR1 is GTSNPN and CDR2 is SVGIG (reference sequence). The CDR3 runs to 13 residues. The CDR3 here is CAWSIQSNTEAFF. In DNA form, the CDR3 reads TGTGCCTGGAGTATCCAATCGAACACTGAAGCTTTCTTT. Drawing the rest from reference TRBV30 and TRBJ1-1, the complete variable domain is SQTIHQWPATLVQPVGSPLSLECTVEGTSNPNLYWYRQAAGRGLQLLFYSVGIGQISSEVPQNLSASRPQDRQFILSSKKLLLSDSGFYLCAWSIQSNTEAFFGQGTRLTVV.

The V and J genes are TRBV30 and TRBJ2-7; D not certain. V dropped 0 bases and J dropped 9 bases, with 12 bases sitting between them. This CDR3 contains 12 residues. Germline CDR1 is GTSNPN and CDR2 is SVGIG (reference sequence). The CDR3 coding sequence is TGTGCCTGGAGTGTATTAGCACCCGGGCAGTACTTC. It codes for CAWSVLAPGQYF.

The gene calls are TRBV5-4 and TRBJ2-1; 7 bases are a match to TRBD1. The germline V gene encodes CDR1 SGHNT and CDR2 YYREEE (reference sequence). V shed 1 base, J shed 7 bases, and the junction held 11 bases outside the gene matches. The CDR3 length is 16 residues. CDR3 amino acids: CASSLRGPVEGNEQFF. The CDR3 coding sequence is TGTGCCAGCAGCTTGAGGGGGCCAGTAGAAGGGAATGAGCAGTTCTTC.

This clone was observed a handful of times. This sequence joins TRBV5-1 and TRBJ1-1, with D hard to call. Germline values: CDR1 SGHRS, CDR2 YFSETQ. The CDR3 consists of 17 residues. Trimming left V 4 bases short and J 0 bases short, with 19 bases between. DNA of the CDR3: TGCGCCAGCAGCCTTGGGCCGGAGGCCCCTATGAACACTGAAGCTTTCTTT. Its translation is CASSLGPEAPMNTEAFF.

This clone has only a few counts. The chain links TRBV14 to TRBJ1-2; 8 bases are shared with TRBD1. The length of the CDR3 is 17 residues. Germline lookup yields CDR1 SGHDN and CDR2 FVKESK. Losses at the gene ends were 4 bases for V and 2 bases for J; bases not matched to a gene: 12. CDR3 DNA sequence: TGTGCCAGCAGCCCCTTAATTTCAGGGGGCGGGAACTATGGCTACACCTTC. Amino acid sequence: CASSPLISGGGNYGYTF.

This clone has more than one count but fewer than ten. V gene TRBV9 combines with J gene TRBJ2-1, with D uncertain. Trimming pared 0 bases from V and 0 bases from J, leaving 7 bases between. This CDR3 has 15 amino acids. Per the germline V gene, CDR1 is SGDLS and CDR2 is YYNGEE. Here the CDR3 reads CASSVGISSYNEQFF. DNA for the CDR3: TGTGCCAGCAGCGTAGGAATCAGCTCCTACAATGAGCAGTTCTTC.

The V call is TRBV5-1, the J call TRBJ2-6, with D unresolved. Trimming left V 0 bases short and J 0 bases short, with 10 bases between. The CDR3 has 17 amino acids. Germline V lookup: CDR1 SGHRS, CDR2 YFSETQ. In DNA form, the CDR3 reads TGCGCCAGCAGCTTGGTTGGCGGCTACTCTGGGGCCAACGTCCTGACTTTC. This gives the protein CASSLVGGYSGANVLTF.

The CDR3 loop is CASTRGLGSPLHF. CDR3 nucleotides: TGTGCCAGCACGAGGGGCTTGGGTTCACCCCTCCACTTT. The V call is TRBV6-5, the J call TRBJ1-6; possibly TRBD1 for D (5 bases). The length of the CDR3 is 13 residues. V lost 7 bases to trimming and J lost 9 bases, with 13 bases between them. Germline V lookup: CDR1 MNHEY, CDR2 SVGAGI.

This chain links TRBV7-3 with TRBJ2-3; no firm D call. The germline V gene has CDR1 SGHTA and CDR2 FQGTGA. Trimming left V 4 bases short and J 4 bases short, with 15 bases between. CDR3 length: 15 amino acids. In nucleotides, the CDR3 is TGTGCCAGCAGCTCAGCCCCGACTGCCTCAGATACGCAGTATTTT. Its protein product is CASSSAPTASDTQYF.

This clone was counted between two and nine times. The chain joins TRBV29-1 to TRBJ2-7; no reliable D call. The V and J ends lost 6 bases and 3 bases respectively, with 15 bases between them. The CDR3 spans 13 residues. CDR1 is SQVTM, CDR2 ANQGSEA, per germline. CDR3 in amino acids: CSVEKGPGYEQYF. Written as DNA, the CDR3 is TGCAGCGTGGAGAAGGGCCCCGGCTACGAGCAGTACTTC.

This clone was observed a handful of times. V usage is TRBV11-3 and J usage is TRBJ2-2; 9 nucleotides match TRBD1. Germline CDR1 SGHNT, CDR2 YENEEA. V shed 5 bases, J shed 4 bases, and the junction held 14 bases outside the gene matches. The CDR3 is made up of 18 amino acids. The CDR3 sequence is CASSRTGTGRSGTGELFF. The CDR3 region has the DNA TGTGCCAGCAGCCGTACCGGGACAGGGAGAAGTGGCACCGGGGAGCTGTTTTTT.

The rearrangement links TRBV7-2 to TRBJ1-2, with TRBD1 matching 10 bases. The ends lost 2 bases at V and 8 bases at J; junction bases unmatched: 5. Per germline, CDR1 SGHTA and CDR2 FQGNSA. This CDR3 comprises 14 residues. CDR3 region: CASSLNRDRGGYTF. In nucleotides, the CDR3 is TGTGCCAGCAGCTTAAACCGGGACAGGGGAGGCTACACCTTC. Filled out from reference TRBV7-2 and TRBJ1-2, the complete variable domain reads GAGVSQSPSNKVTEKGKDVELRCDPISGHTALYWYRQSLGQGLEFLIYFQGNSAPDKSGLPSDRFSAERTGGSVSTLTIQRTQQEDSAVYLCASSLNRDRGGYTFGSGTRLTVV.

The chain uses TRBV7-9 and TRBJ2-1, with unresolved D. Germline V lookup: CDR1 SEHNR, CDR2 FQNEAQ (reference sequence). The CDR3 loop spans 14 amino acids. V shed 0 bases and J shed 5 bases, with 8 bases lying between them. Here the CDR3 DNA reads TGTGCCAGCAGCTTAGCGGCCACTGACAATGAGCAGTTCTTC. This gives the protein CASSLAATDNEQFF.

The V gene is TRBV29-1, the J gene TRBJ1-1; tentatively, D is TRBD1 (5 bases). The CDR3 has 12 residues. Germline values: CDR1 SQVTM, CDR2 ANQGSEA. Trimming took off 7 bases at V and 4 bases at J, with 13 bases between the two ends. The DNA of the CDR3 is TGCAGCGCGAGCAGGGAAAGCACTGAAGCTTTCTTT. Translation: CSASRESTEAFF.

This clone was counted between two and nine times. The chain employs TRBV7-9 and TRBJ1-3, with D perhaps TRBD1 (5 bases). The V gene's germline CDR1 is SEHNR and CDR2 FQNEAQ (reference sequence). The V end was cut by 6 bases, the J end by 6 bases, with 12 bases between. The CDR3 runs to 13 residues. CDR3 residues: CASRLMTENTIYF. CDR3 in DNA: TGTGCCAGCAGACTTATGACAGAAAACACCATATATTTT.

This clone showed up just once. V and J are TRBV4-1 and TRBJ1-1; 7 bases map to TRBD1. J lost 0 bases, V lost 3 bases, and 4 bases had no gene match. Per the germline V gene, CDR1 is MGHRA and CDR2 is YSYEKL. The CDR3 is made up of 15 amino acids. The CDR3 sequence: CASSHPGQLNTEAFF. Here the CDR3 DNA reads TGCGCCAGCAGCCACCCGGGACAGTTGAACACTGAAGCTTTCTTT.

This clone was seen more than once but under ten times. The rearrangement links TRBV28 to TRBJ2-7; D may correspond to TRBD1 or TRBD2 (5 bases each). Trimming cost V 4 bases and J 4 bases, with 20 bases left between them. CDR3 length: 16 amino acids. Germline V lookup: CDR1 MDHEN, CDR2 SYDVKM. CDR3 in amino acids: CASSSPGHRESYEQYF. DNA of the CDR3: TGTGCCAGCAGTTCCCCTGGACACCGGGAATCGTACGAGCAGTACTTC.

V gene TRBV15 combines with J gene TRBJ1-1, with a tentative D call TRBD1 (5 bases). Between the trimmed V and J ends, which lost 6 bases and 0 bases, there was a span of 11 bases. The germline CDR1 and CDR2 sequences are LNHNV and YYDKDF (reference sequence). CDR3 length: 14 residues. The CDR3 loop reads CATSSKGVNTEAFF. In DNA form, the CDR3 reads TGTGCCACCAGTAGTAAAGGGGTGAACACTGAAGCTTTCTTT.

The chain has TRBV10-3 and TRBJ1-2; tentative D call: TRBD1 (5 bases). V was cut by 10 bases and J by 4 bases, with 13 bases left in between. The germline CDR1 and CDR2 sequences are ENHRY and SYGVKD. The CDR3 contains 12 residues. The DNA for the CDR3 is TGTGCCACAAAACAGGAGGGCTATGGCTACACCTTC. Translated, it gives CATKQEGYGYTF.

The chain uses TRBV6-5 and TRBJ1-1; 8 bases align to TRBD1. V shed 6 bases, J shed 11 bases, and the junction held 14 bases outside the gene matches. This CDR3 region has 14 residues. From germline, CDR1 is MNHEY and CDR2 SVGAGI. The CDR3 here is CASRVDREGSWAFF. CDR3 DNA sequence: TGTGCCAGCAGAGTGGACAGGGAGGGTTCGTGGGCTTTCTTT.